This T cell receptor (beta chain) was sequenced for a study of blood T cell repertoires in COVID-19. Turning to the study itself: Sites in the United States, Italy and Spain provided acute and convalescent COVID-19 samples. T cells, B-cell-depleted T cells, or PBMCs provided the cDNA or gDNA that served as material.

The CDR3 length is 14 residues. The V gene's germline CDR1 is SGHTS and CDR2 YDEGEE. The V end lost 4 bases, the J end lost 8 bases, and 15 bases lay between the germline ends. In the authors' workflow: From reference gene primer amplification, estimates of nucleated cell counts were derived. Method: immunoSEQ multiplex PCR; TCRdb's copy keeps in-frame clones and lacks some. For V, J and clone size, that table is used; D and trimming come from the DNA. The sample lists around 100,000 clones, roughly 89% seen once, with 15% to 17% in the top ten. This clone occurred a few times. This TCR derives from a human donor in a cohort sampled during active COVID-19. J is TRBJ1-4 and V is TRBV5-8; D is unclear. Sequenced input: peripheral blood. The CDR3 nucleotides are TGTGCCAGCAGCAACGAATTGATGGGCGAAAAACTGTTTTTT. Translated, it gives CASSNELMGEKLFF.